This T cell receptor (beta chain) stems from a study of human T cells and chemical hapten exposure (dated by TCRdb to the early 2020s). Regarding the study in general: For sensitization, 2% DPC in acetone was applied to a roughly 2 cm by roughly 2 cm area of upper inner arm skin. Patients additionally received weekly therapeutic DPC doses to the scalp throughout the roughly 25-week study period. Patch testing was performed on the upper back with Finn chambers containing 0.01% DPC, and the patch tests were scored after 6 days according to International Contact Dermatitis Research Group standards. The mostly female patient cohort included alopecia areata with under or over 50% scalp involvement, alopecia totalis and alopecia universalis. Libraries were pooled for sequencing, and per-sample TCR yields varied mainly because of small differences in library volumes within the pool. The study tracked peripheral blood TCR repertoire changes in vivo during primary and secondary sensitization to the hapten diphenylcyclopropenone (DPC) in alopecia patients. Patient blood was sampled pre-sensitization (week 0) and at 2, 6 and about 24 weeks after DPC sensitization. Approximately 28 alopecia patients gave blood for TCR sequencing at one to four time points (pre-sensitization, 2, 6 and 24 weeks). General study outcomes and caveats: A positive correlation was found between the number of PT1 expanded TCRs and patch test score, with significance reached at thresholds 8, 16 and 32 but not 4. Expanded TCRs formed significantly more large CDR3 similarity clusters than pre-sensitization or healthy control sets, consistent with antigen-driven responses. Alopecia, a presumed autoimmune disease, was present in all patients, so the immune response of the patients might differ from that of healthy individuals. The number of TCRs above 1 in 1000 frequency did not change with DPC sensitization; there was no evidence of global repertoire structure alterations. Repeated subsampling changed both the strength of the expansion versus patch-test correlation and the threshold at which that correlation became significant.

CDR1 and CDR2 were assigned from the germline V gene as MNHEY and SVGEGT. The cysteine opens and the valine closes a CDR3 of 15 amino acids. This entry keeps only the CDR3 DNA: 45 bases, framed from base 1. V is reduced by 6 bases and J by 1 base, leaving a spacing of 16 bases between them. Interpreted using the paper, the time point label stands for: pre-sensitization, week 0. In light of the paper, this sample's treatment or condition label describes: therapeutic diphenylcyclopropenone sensitization with weekly scalp DPC. At each patch-test visit, blood was drawn before the patch test was applied. Patients were eligible if aged 18 to 70, diagnosed with alopecia and judged suitable for DPC therapy, and pregnant patients were excluded. Total RNA was extracted from unfractionated whole blood collected in Tempus Blood RNA tubes. The library came from RACE. The sequencer was a NextSeq 500. During library preparation, unique molecular identifiers were attached to individual cDNA molecules so that TCRs could be counted in a quantitative, reproducible way. From each blood RNA sample, both TCR alpha and TCR beta chains were sequenced. On the authors' methods: Samples had a median of approximately 96,000 TCRs, with a range from roughly 23,224 to 700,000. The Decombinator software suite was used to annotate the V, J and CDR3 of the TCR reads. Every sample was subsampled to the same number of TCRs (28,000) for the PS versus PT1 abundance plots. TCRs were defined as expanded if absent before sensitization and observed at least eight times at the 2-week time point. The public reads were run again by TCRdb, first through fastp at Q25 and then through MiXCR, and only productive beta chains were kept. Rows matching on CDR3 protein sequence are summarized as one entry with the most common DNA and genes. TCRdb, rather than the study authors, made the V and J calls. Present in this sample are approximately 90,000 distinct CDR3 sequences, roughly 8.5% of which were seen just once. The ten largest account for roughly 2.6% of the sample.

As to this clonotype: The antigen this receptor binds is unknown. No base quality values were provided; no much bigger clone lies one nucleotide off.

The sample in question was whole blood, obtained in connection with sensitization to the hapten diphenylcyclopropenone (DPC). The clonotype was recovered from a man in his forties with alopecia areata. Some clones in this sample may be carry-over from other donors' samples. The chain couples TRBV6-2 or TRBV6-3 to TRBJ2-7; D gene: possibly TRBD2, on 5 matching bases. The bases read TGTGCCAGCAGCCATTACGGACTTGGTTCCTACGAGCAGTACGTC. It is translated as CASSHYGLGSYEQYV.